The present T cell receptor (beta chain) was sequenced within a study of blood T cells in healthy people across ages. Whole-study findings and limits: Donors of long life had a larger count of naive CD4+ cells and greater diversity than aged donors.

Germline V lookup: CDR1 SQVTM, CDR2 ANQGSEA. Trimming took 7 bases from V and 3 from J, leaving 16 bases between them. This CDR3 comprises 13 residues. Regarding this clonotype: The antigen is not known.

Together with a sample-barcoded 5' primer, a J-beta primer mix was included in a second PCR lasting about 7 to 11 cycles. TCRdb re-derived calls from the 5' RACE reads in MiXCR, one entry per CDR3 protein. The sample lists 800,000 to 1,300,000 distinct CDR3 sequences, around 27% occurring once. These same records also appear under a second study, on T cells of mothers and their children. Turning to that study: A few healthy Caucasian mothers and their six children donated. It was related mother-child pairs that showed slightly higher overlap than unrelated pairs, without reaching significance.

The clonotype was recovered from a girl aged 2-10 years in good health. The sequencing sample was made of blood. This chain joins TRBV29-1 and TRBJ2-7; D possibly corresponds to TRBD2 (5 bases). The CDR3 region is CSARGQLYYEQYF. The CDR3 region has the DNA TGCAGCGCCCGAGGGCAGCTCTACTACGAGCAGTACTTC.